One and the same sample provided the 5 T cell receptor beta chains below, sequenced in a study of blood T cell repertoires in COVID-19. Here immunoSEQ multiplex PCR was the method, and the copy in TCRdb shows in-frame clones only, minus some. Of around 100,000 clones listed, roughly 85% were seen once; the top ten hold about 13%. The sequencing input was peripheral blood. These TCRs come from a human donor in a cohort sampled during active COVID-19.

V is TRBV30 and J is TRBJ1-5, with D tentatively TRBD1 (5 bases). The ends were cut back, 3 bases at V and 0 bases at J, with 9 bases in the middle. In germline, CDR1 is GTSNPN, CDR2 SVGIG (reference sequence). The CDR3 length is 14 residues. The CDR3 sequence: CAWRAQGSNQPQHF. The CDR3 nucleotides are TGTGCCTGGAGGGCCCAGGGTAGCAATCAGCCCCAGCATTTT.

Only one count was recorded for this clone. The chain couples TRBV10-3 to TRBJ2-1; TRBD2 aligns across 7 bases. The CDR3 contains 15 residues. The V gene end was trimmed by 3 bases and the J gene end by 5 bases; junction bases not matched to a gene: 7. CDR1 and CDR2 (germline): ENHRY, SYGVKD. This chain's CDR3 is CAISDNRDYHNEQFF. CDR3 nucleotide sequence: TGTGCCATCAGTGACAACCGGGACTACCACAATGAGCAGTTCTTC.

V and J are TRBV19 and TRBJ2-1; no reliable D call. The V end lost 5 bases, the J end lost 7 bases, and 6 bases lay between the germline ends. CDR1 is LNHDA, CDR2 SQIVND, per germline (reference sequence). This CDR3 has 11 amino acids. The CDR3 bases are TGTGCCAGTAGTCCCGGGAATGAGCAGTTCTTC. It is translated as CASSPGNEQFF.

Only a few counts were recorded for this clone. The chain couples TRBV18 to TRBJ2-7, with a weak D call TRBD2 (5 bases). V gave up 6 bases and J gave up 2 bases, with 14 bases separating them. The CDR3 loop spans 14 amino acids. Germline loops: CDR1 KGHSH, CDR2 LQKENI. This chain's CDR3 is CASSPGTRTYEQYF. CDR3 bases: TGTGCCAGCTCTCCCGGCACTAGGACCTACGAGCAGTACTTC.

The CDR3 here is CASSYSGAGGDTQYF. CDR3 bases: TGTGCCAGCAGTTACTCCGGCGCGGGGGGTGATACGCAGTATTTT. This rearrangement joins TRBV6-5 to TRBJ2-3; TRBD2 matches at 8 bases. Germline CDR1 is MNHEY and CDR2 is SVGAGI. The CDR3 extends over 15 amino acids. The V gene end was trimmed by 0 bases and the J gene end by 6 bases; junction bases not matched to a gene: 5.